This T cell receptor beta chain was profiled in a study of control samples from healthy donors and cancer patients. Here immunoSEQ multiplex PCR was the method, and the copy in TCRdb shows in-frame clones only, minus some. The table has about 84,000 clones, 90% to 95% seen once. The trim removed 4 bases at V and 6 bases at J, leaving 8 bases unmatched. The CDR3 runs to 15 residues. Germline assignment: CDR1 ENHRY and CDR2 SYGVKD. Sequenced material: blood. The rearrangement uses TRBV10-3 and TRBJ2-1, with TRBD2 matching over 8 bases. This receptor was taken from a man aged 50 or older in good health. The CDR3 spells CAISGVGGEFNEQFF. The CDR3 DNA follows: TGTGCCATCAGTGGTGTCGGGGGGGAATTCAATGAGCAGTTCTTC.